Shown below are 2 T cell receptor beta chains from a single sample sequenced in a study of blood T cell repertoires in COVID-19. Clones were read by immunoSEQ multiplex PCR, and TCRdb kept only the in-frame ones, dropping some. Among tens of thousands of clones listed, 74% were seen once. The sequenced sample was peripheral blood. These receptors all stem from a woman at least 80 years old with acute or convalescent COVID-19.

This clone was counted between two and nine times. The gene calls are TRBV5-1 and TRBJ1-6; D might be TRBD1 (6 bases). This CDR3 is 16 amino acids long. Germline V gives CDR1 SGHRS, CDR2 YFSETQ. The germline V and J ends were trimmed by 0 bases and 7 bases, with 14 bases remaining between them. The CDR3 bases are TGCGCCAGCAGCTTGGATGGCAGGGGTGGAAATTCACCCCTCCACTTT. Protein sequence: CASSLDGRGGNSPLHF.

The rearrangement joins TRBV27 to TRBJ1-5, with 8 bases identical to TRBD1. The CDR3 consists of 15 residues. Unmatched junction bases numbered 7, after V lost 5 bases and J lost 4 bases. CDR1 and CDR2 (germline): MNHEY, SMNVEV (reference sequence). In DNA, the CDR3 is TGTGCCAGCAGTCTTATGACAGGGGCAAATCAGCCCCAGCATTTT. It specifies CASSLMTGANQPQHF.